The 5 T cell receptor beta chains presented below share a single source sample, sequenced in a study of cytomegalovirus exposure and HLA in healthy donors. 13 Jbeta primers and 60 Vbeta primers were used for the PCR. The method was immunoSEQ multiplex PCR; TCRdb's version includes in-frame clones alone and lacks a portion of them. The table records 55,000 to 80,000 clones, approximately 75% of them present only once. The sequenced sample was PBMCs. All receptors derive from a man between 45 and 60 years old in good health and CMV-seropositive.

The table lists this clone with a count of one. CDR3 DNA: TGTGCCAGCAGTAAAGGGACAGGGGGTGGCTACACCTTC. This translates into CASSKGTGGGYTF. V and J are TRBV27 and TRBJ1-2; 11 bases are shared with TRBD1. Looked up from germline, CDR1 is MNHEY and CDR2 is SMNVEV (reference sequence). V trimming: 5 bases; J trimming: 7 bases; junction bases outside the gene matches: 3. The CDR3 has 13 amino acids.

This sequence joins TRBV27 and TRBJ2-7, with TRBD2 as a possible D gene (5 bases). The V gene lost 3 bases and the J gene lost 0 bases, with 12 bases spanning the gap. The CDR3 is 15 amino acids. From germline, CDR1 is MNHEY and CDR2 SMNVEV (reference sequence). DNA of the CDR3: TGTGCCAGCAGTTTCTGGGGAGCCTCCTCCTACGAGCAGTACTTC. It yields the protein CASSFWGASSYEQYF.

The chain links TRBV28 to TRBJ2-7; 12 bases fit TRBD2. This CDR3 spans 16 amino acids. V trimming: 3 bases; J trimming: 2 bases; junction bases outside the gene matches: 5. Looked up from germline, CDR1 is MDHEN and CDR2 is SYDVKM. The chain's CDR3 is CASSFRTSGKPYEQYF. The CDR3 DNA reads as TGTGCCAGCAGTTTTAGGACTAGCGGGAAACCCTACGAGCAGTACTTC.

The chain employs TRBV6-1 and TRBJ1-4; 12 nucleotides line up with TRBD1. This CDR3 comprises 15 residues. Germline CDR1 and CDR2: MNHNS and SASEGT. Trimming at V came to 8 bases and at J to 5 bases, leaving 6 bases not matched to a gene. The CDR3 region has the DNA TGTGCCAGCGGCGACGGGACAGGGGGCAATGAAAAACTGTTTTTT. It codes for CASGDGTGGNEKLFF.

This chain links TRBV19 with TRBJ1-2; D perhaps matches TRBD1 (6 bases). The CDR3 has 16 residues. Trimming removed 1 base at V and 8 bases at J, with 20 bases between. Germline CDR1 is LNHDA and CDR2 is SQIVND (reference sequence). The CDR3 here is CASSIGMDRGYTGYTF. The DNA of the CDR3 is TGTGCCAGTAGTATAGGTATGGACAGAGGCTATACGGGCTACACCTTC.